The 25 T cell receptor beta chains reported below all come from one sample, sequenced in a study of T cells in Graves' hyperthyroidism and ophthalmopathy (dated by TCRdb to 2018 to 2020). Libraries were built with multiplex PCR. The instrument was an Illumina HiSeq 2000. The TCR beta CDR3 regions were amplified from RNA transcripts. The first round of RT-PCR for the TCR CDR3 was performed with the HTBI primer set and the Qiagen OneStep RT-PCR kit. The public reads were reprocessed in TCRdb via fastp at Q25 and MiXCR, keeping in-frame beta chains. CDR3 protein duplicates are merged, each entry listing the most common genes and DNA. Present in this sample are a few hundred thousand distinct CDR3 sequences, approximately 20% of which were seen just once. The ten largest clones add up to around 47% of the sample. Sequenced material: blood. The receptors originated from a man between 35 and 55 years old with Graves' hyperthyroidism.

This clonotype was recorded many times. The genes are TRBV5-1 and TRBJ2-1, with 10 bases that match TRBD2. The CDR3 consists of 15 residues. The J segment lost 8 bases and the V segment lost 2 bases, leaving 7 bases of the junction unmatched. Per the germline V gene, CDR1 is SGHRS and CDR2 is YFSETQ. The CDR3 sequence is CASSFGPSGGDEQFF. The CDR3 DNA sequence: TGCGCCAGCAGCTTTGGGCCTAGCGGGGGTGATGAGCAGTTCTTC.

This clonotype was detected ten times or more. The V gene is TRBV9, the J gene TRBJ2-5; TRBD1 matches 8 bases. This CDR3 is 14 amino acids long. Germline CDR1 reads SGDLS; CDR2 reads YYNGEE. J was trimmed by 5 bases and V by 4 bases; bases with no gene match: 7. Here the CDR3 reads CASSRGQGEETQYF. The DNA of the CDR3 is TGTGCCAGCAGCCGAGGACAGGGTGAGGAGACCCAGTACTTC. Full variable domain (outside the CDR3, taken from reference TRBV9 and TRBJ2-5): DSGVTQTPKHLITATGQRVTLRCSPRSGDLSVYWYQQSLDQGLQFLIQYYNGEERAKGNILERFSAQQFPDLHSELNLSSLELGDSALYFCASSRGQGEETQYFGPGTRLLVL.

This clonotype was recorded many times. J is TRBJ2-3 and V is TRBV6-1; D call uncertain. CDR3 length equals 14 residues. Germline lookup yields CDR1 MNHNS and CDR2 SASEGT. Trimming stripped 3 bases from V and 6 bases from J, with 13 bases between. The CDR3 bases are TGTGCCAGCAGTGAGGCTTGGGGTGAGGATACGCAGTATTTT. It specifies CASSEAWGEDTQYF.

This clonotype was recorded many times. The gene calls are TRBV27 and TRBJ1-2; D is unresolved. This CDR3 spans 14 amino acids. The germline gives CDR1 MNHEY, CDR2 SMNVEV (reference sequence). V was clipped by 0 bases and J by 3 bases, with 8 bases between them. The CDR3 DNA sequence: TGTGCCAGCAGTTTATCTGGTCATGACTATGGCTACACCTTC. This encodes CASSLSGHDYGYTF.

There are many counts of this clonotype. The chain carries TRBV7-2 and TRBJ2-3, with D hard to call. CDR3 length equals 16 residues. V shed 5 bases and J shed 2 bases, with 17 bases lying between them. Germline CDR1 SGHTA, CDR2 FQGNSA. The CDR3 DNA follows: TGTGCCAGCAGCATAAACTCCATGATAGACACAGATACGCAGTATTTT. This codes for CASSINSMIDTDTQYF.

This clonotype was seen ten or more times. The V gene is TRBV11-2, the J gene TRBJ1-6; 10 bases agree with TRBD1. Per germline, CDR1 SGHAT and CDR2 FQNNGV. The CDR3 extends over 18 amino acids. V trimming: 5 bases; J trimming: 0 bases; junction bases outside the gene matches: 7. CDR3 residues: CASSEGTGVISYNSPLHF. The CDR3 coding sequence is TGTGCCAGCAGCGAGGGGACAGGGGTTATCTCCTATAATTCACCCCTCCACTTT.

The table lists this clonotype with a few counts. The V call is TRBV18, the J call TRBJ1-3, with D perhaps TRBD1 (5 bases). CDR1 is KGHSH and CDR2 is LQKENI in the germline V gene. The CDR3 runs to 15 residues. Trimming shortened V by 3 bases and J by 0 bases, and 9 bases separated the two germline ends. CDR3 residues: CASSPGRSSGNTIYF. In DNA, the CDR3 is TGTGCCAGCTCACCGGGACGGAGCTCTGGAAACACCATATATTTT.

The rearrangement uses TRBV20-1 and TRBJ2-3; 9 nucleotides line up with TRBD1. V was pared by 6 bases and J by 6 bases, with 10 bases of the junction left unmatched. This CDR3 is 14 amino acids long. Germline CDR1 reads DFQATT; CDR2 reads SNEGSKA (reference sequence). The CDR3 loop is CSALNRGLGDTQYF. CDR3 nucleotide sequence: TGCAGTGCGCTGAACAGGGGGCTCGGGGATACGCAGTATTTT.

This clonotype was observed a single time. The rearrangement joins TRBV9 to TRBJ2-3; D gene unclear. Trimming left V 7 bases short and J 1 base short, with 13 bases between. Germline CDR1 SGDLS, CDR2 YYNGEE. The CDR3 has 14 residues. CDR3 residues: CASARDGRTDTQYF. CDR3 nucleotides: TGTGCCAGCGCTCGAGACGGCCGCACAGATACGCAGTATTTT.

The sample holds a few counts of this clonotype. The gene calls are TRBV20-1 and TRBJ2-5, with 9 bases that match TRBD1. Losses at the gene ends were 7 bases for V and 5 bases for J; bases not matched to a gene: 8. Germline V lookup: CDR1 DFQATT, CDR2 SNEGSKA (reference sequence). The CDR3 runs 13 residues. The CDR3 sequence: CSVPGQGKETQYF. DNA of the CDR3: TGCAGTGTTCCGGGACAGGGCAAGGAGACCCAGTACTTC.

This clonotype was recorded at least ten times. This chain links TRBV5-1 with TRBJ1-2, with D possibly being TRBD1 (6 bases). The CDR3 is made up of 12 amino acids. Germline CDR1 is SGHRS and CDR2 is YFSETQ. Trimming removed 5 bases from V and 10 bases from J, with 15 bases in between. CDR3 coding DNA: TGCGCCAGCAGTCCATTGGACAGTGACTACACCTTC. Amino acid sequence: CASSPLDSDYTF.

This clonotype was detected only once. This chain's CDR3 is CASSPIGQGGYNEQFF. CDR3 DNA: TGTGCCAGCAGCCCGATCGGACAGGGGGGATACAATGAGCAGTTCTTC. V gene TRBV13 combines with J gene TRBJ2-1; 10 bases are a match to TRBD1. The CDR3 is made up of 16 amino acids. Germline V gene lookup returns CDR1 PRHDT and CDR2 FYEKMQ (reference sequence). After removal of 5 bases from V and 4 bases from J, the junction contained 8 bases not matched to a gene. Complete variable domain (other parts from reference TRBV13 and TRBJ2-1): AAGVIQSPRHLIKEKRETATLKCYPIPRHDTVYWYQQGPGQDPQFLISFYEKMQSDKGSIPDRFSAQQFSDYHSELNMSSLELGDSALYFCASSPIGQGGYNEQFFGPGTRLTVL.

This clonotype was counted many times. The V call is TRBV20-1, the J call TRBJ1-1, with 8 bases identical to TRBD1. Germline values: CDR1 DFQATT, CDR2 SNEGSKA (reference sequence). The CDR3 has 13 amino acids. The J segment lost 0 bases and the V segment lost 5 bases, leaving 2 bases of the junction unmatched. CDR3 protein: CSADRGLNTEAFF. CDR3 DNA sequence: TGCAGTGCTGACAGGGGCCTGAACACTGAAGCTTTCTTT.

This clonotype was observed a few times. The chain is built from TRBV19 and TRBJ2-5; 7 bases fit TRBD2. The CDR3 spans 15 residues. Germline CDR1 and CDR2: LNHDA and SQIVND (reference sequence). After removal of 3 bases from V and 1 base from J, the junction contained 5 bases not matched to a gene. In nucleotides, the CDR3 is TGTGCCAGTAGTATGACCCGGGGGGTCCAAGAGACCCAGTACTTC. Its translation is CASSMTRGVQETQYF. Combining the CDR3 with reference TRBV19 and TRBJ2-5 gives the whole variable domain DGGITQSPKYLFRKEGQNVTLSCEQNLNHDAMYWYRQDPGQGLRLIYYSQIVNDFQKGDIAEGYSVSREKKESFPLTVTSAQKNPTAFYLCASSMTRGVQETQYFGPGTRLLVL.

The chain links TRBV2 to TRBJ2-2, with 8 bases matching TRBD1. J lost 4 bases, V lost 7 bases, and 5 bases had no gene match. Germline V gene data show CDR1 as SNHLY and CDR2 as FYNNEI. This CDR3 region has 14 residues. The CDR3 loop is CASNYDRGTGELFF. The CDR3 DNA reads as TGTGCCAGCAACTATGACAGGGGCACCGGGGAGCTGTTTTTT.

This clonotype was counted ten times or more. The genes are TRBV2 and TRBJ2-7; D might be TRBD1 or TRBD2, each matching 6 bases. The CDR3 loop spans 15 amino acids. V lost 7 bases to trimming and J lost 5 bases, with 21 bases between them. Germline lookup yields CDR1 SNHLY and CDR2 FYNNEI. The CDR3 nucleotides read TGTGCCAGCACCGGGGATAGGGGGGTCGAGAACGAGCAGTACTTC. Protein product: CASTGDRGVENEQYF.

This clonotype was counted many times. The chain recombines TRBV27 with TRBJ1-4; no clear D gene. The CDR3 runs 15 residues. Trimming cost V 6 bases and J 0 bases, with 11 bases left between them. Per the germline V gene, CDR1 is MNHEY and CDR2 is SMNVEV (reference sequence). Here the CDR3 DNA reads TGTGCCAGCAGCGGAGGACGGGCAACTAATGAAAAACTGTTTTTT. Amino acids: CASSGGRATNEKLFF. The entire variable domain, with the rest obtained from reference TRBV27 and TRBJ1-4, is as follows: EAQVTQNPRYLITVTGKKLTVTCSQNMNHEYMSWYRQDPGLGLRQIYYSMNVEVTDKGDVPEGYKVSRKEKRNFPLILESPSPNQTSLYFCASSGGRATNEKLFFGSGTQLSVL.

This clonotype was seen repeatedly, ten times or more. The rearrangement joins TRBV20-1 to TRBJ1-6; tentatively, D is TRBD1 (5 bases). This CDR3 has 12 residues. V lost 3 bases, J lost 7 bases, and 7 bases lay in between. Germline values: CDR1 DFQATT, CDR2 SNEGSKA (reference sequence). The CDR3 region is CSAREGNSPLHF. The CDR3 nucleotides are TGCAGTGCTAGGGAGGGGAATTCACCCCTCCACTTT.

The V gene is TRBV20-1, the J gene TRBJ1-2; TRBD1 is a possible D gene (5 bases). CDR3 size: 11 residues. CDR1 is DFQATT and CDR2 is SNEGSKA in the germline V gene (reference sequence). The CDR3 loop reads CRDDRNYGYTF. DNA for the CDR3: TGCAGGGACGACAGAAACTATGGCTACACCTTC.

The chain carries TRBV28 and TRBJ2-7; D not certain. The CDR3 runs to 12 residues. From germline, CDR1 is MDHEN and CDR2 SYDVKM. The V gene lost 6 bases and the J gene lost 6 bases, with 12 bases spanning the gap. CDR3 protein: CASSQILGEQYF. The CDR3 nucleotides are TGTGCCAGCAGCCAGATCTTAGGCGAGCAGTACTTC.

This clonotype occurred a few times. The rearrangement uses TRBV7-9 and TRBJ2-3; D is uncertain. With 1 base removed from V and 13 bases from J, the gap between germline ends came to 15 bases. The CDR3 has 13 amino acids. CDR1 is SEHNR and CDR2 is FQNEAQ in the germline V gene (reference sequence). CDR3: CASSLGFPTTKYF. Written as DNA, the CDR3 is TGTGCCAGCAGCTTAGGATTCCCCACGACAAAGTATTTT.

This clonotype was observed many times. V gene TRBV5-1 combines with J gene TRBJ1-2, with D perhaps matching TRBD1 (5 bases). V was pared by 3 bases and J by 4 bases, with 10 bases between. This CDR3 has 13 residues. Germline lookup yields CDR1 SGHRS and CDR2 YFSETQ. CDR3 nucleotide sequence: TGCGCCAGCAGCTCCGGGGGAAGCTATGGCTACACCTTC. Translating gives CASSSGGSYGYTF.

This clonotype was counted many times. The CDR3 spells CSARPTGAGTEAFF. CDR3 nucleotide sequence: TGCAGTGCTAGACCGACAGGGGCCGGCACTGAAGCTTTCTTT. The rearrangement links TRBV20-1 to TRBJ1-1; 8 bases map to TRBD1. Germline V gene lookup returns CDR1 DFQATT and CDR2 SNEGSKA (reference sequence). This CDR3 comprises 14 residues. V gave up 2 bases and J gave up 4 bases; unmatched junction bases: 6.

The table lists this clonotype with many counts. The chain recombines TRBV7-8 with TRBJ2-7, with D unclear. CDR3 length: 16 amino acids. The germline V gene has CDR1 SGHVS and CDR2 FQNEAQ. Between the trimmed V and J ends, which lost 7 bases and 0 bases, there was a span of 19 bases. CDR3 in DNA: TGTGCCAGCACCACCGGCCCGGGCCCGAGCTCCTACGAGCAGTACTTC. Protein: CASTTGPGPSSYEQYF. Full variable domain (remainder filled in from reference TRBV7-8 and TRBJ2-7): GAGVSQSPRYKVAKRGQDVALRCDPISGHVSLFWYQQALGQGPEFLTYFQNEAQLDKSGLPSDRFFAERPEGSVSTLKIQRTQQEDSAVYLCASTTGPGPSSYEQYFGPGTRLTVT.

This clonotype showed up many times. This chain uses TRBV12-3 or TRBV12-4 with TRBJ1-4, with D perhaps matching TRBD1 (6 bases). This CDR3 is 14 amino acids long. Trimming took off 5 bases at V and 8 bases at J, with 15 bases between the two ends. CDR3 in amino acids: CASSQRQGNEKLFF. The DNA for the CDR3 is TGTGCCAGCAGTCAACGGCAGGGGAACGAAAAACTGTTTTTT.